This T cell receptor (beta chain) is drawn from a study of a mutant IDH1 vaccine in newly diagnosed glioma. Turning to the study itself: The initiation of vaccination occurred 4-6 weeks after radiotherapy alone, or with temozolomide cycles. Treated patients were around 60% male, around 38% female, mean age roughly 40 years. Patients' prior therapy spanned radiotherapy, temozolomide, or both; most underwent both.

Profiling relied on immunoSEQ multiplex PCR, and the TCRdb table lists in-frame clones only, not all of them. The sample has under 40,000 clones; roughly four fifths are singletons. In the case of this clone: As yet, its antigen is unknown.

Time point given: week 35, safety follow-up. All doses held 300 ug of mutant IDH1 20-mer peptide, with topical imiquimod. In weeks 1, 3, 5, 7, 11, 15, 19 and 23, patients were immunized, eight times in all. Trimming stripped 4 bases from V and 11 bases from J, with 23 bases between. The CDR3 loop spans 15 amino acids. Per germline, CDR1 MDHEN and CDR2 SYDVKM. Sequencing used PBMCs, obtained from a glioma patient whose treatment included an IDH1 peptide vaccine. The chain links TRBV28 to TRBJ1-1, with D maybe TRBD1 (5 bases). This sequence was found in a woman between 18 and 29 years old with glioma. DNA of the CDR3: TGTGCCAGCAGTTCGACGTGGGACCCAGCTAGGGAGGCTTTCTTT. Amino acid sequence: CASSSTWDPAREAFF.